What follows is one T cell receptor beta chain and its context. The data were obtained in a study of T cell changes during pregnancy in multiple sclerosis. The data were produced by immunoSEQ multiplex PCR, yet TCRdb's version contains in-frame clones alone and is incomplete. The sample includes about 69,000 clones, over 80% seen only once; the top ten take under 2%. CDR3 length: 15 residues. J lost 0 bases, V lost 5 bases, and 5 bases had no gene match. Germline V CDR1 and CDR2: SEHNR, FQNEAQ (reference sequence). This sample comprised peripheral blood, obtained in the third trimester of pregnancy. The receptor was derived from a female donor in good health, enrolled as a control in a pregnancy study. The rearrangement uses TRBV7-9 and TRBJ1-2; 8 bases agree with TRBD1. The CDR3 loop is CASSSQGAANYGYTF. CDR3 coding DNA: TGTGCCAGCAGCAGCCAGGGGGCAGCTAACTATGGCTACACCTTC. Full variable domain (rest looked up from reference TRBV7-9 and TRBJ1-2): DTGVSQNPRHKITKRGQNVTFRCDPISEHNRLYWYRQTLGQGPEFLTYFQNEAQLEKSRLLSDRFSAERPKGSFSTLEIQRTEQGDSAMYLCASSSQGAANYGYTFGSGTRLTVV.